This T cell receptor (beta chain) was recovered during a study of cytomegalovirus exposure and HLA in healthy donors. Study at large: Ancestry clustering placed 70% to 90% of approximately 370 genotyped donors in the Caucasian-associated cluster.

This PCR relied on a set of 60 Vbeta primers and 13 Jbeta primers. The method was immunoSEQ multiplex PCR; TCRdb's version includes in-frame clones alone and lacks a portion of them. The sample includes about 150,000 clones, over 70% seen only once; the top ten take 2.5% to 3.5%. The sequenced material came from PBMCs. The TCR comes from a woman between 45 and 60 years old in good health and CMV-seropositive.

DNA for the CDR3: TGTGCCAGCAGTCGGCCCGGCAGGCATCAGCCCCAGCATTTT. Its translation: CASSRPGRHQPQHF. The gene calls are TRBV28 and TRBJ1-5, with D unclear. The length of the CDR3 is 14 residues. The germline V and J ends were trimmed by 5 bases and 5 bases, with 13 bases remaining between them. Germline V gene sequence: CDR1 MDHEN, CDR2 SYDVKM. The complete variable domain, with remaining parts taken from reference TRBV28 and TRBJ1-5, reads DVKVTQSSRYLVKRTGEKVFLECVQDMDHENMFWYRQDPGLGLRLIYFSYDVKMKEKGDIPEGYSVSREKKERFSLILESASTNQTSMYLCASSRPGRHQPQHFGDGTRLSIL.